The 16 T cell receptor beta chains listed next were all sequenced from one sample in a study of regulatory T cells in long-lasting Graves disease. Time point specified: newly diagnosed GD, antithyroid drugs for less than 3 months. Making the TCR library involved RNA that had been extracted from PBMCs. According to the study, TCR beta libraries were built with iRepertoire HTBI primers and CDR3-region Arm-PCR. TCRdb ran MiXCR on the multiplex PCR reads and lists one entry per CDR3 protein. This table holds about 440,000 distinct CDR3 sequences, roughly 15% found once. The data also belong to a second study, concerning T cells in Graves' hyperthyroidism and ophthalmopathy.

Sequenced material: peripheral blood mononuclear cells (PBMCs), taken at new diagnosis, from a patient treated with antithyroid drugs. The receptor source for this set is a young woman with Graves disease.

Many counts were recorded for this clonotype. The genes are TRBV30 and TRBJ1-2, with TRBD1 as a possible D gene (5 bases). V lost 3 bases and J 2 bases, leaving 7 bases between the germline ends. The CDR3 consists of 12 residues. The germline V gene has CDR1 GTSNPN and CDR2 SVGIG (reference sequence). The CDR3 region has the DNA TGTGCCTGGAGGAGACAGAACTATGGCTACACCTTC. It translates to CAWRRQNYGYTF.

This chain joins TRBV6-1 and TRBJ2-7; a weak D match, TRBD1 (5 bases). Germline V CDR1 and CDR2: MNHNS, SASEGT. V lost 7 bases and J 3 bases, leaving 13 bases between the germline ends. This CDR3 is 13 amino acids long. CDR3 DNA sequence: TGTGCCAGCACTCCAACAAGGGGCTACGAGCAGTACTTC. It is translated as CASTPTRGYEQYF.

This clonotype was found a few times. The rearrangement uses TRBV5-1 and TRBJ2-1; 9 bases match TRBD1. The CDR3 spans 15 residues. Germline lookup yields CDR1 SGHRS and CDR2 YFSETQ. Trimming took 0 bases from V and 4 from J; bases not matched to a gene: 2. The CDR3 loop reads CASSLAGTGYNEQFF. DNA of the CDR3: TGCGCCAGCAGCTTGGCGGGGACAGGGTACAATGAGCAGTTCTTC. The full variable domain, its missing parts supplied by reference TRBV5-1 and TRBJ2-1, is KAGVTQTPRYLIKTRGQQVTLSCSPISGHRSVSWYQQTPGQGLQFLFEYFSETQRNKGNFPGRFSGRQFSNSRSEMNVSTLELGDSALYLCASSLAGTGYNEQFFGPGTRLTVL.

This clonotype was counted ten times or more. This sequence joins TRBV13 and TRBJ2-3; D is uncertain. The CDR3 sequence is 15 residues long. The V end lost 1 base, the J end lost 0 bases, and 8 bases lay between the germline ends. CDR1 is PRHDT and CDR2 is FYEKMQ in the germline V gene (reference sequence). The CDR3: CASSLEESSTDTQYF. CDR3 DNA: TGTGCCAGCAGCTTAGAAGAGAGTAGCACAGATACGCAGTATTTT.

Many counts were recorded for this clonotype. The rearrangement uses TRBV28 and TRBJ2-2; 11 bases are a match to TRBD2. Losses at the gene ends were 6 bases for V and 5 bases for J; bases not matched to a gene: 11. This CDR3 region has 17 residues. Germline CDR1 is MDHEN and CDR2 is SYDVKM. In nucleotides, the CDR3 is TGTGCCAGCAGACCCACCTTCCGGACTAGCGGGACCGGGGAGCTGTTTTTT. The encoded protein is CASRPTFRTSGTGELFF.

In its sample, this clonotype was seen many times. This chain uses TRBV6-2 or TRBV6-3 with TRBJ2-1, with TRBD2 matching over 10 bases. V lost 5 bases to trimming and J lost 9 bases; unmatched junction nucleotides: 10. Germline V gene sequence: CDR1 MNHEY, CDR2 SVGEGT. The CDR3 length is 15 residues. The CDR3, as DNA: TGTGCCAGCAGTGAAGTCGCTAGCGGGAGAAGTGAGCAGTTCTTC. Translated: CASSEVASGRSEQFF.

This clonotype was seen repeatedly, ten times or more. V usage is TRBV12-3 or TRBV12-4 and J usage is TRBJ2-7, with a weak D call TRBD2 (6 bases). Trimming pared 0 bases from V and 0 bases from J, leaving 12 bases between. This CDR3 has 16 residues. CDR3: CASSLALAGSSYEQYF. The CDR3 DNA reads TGTGCCAGCAGTTTAGCGCTCGCGGGGAGCTCCTACGAGCAGTACTTC.

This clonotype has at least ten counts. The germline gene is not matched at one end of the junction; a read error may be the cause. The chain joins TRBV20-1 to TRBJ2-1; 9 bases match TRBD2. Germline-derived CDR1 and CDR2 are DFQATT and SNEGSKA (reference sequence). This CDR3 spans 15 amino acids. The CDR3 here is CSARKSGRIYSEQFF. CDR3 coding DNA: TGCAGTGCTAGGAAAAGCGGGAGGATCTACAGTGAGCAGTTCTTC.

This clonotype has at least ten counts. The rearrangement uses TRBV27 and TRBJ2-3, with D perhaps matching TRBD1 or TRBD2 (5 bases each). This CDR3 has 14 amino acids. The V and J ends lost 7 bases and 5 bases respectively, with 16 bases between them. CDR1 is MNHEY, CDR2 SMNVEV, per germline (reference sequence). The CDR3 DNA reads TGTGCCAGCACGACTTCGGGGCTGGGAGATACGCAGTATTTT. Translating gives CASTTSGLGDTQYF.

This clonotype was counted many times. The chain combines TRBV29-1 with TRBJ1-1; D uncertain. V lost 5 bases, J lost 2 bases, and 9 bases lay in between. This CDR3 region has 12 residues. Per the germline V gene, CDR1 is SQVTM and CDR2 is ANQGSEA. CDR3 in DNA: TGCAGCGTTTTTCAAGTTAACACTGAAGCTTTCTTT. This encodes CSVFQVNTEAFF.

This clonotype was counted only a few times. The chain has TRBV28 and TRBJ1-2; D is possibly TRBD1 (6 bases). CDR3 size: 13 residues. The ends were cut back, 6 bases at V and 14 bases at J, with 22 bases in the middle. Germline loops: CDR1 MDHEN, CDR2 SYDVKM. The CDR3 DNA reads TGTGCCAGCAGCAACCCCACCGGGACACCGGATACCTTC. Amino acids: CASSNPTGTPDTF.

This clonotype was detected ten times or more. CDR3 DNA: TGTGCCAGCAAACCCCCGGGACAAGTGTACGAGCAGTACTTC. It translates to CASKPPGQVYEQYF. This chain uses TRBV28 with TRBJ2-7; D perhaps matches TRBD1 (6 bases). Germline V gene sequence: CDR1 MDHEN, CDR2 SYDVKM. Deletions cut 7 bases from V and 4 bases from J, with 17 bases between. CDR3 length equals 14 residues.

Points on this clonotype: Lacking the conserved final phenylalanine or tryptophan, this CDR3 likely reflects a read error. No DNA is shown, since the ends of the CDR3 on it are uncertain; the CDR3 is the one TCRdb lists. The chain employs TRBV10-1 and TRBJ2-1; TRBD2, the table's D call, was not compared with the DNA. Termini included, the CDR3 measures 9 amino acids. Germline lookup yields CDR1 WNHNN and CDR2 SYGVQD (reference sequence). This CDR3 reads CASSEATSS.

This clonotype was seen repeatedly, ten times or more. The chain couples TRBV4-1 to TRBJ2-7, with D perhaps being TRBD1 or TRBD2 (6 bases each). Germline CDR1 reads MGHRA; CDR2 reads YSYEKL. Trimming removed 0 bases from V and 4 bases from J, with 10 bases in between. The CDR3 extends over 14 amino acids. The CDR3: CASSQDQGGYEQYF. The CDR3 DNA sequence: TGCGCCAGCAGCCAAGATCAAGGGGGGTACGAGCAGTACTTC.

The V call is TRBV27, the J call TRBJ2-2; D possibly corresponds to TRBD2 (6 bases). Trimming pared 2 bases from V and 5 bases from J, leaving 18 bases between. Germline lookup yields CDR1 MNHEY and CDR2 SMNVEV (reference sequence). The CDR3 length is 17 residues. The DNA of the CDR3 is TGTGCCAGCAGTTTAACTACCGTTTTCGGGACTACCGGGGAGCTGTTTTTT. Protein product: CASSLTTVFGTTGELFF.

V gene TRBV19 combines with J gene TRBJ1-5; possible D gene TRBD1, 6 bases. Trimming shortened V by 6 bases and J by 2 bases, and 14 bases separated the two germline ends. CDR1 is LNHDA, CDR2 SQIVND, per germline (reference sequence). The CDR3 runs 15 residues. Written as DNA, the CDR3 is TGTGCCAGTAGAGGACCAGGGGTGGGCAATCAGCCCCAGCATTTT. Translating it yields CASRGPGVGNQPQHF.